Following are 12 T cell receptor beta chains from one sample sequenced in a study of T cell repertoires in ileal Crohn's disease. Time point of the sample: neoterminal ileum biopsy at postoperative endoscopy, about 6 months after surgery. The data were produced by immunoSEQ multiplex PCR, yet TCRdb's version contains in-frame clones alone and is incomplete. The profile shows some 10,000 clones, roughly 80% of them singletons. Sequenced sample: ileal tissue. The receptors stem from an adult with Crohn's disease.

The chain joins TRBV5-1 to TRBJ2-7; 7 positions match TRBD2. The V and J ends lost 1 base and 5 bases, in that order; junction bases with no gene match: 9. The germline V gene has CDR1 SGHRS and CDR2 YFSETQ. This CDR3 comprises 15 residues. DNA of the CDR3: TGCGCCAGCAGCTTGATGAGGGAGGGCCAGGACGAGCAGTACTTC. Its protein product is CASSLMREGQDEQYF.

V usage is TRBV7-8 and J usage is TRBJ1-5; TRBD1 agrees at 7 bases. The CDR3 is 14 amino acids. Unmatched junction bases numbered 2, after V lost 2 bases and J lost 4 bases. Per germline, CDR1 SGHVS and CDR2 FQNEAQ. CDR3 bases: TGTGCCAGCAGCTTAAACAGGGGAAATCAGCCCCAGCATTTT. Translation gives CASSLNRGNQPQHF.

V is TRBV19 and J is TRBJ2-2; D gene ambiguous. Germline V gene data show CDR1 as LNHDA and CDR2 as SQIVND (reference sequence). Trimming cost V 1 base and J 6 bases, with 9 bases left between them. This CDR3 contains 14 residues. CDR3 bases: TGTGCCAGTAGTATAGCAAGCCGCGCCGGGGAGCTGTTTTTT. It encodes CASSIASRAGELFF.

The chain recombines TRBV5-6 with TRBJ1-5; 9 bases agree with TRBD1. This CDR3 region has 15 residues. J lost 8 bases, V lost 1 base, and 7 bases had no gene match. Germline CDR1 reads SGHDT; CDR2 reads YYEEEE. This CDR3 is CASSLWGQGREPQHF. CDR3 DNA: TGTGCCAGCAGCTTGTGGGGACAGGGCCGGGAGCCCCAGCATTTT.

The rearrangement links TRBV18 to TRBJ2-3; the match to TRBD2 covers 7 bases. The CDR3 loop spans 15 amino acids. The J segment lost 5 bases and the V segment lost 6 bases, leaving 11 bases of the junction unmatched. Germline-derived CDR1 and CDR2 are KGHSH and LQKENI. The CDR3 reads CASSPVAGVGDTQYF. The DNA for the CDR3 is TGTGCCAGCTCTCCCGTAGCGGGTGTTGGAGATACGCAGTATTTT. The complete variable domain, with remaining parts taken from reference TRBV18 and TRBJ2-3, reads NAGVMQNPRHLVRRRGQEARLRCSPMKGHSHVYWYRQLPEEGLKFMVYLQKENIIDESGMPKERFSAEFPKEGPSILRIQQVVRGDSAAYFCASSPVAGVGDTQYFGPGTRLTVL.

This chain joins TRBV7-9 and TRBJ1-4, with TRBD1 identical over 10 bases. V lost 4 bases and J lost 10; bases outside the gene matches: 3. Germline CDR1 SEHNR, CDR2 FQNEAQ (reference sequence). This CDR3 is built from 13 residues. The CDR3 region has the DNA TGTGCCAGCAGCTCCGGGACAGGGGCAAAACTGTTTTTT. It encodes CASSSGTGAKLFF.

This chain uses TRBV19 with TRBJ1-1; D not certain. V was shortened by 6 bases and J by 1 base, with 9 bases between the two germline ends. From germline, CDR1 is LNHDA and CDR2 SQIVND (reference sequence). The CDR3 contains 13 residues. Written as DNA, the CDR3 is TGTGCCAGTAGGTCGCAGAAGAACACTGAAGCTTTCTTT. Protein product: CASRSQKNTEAFF.

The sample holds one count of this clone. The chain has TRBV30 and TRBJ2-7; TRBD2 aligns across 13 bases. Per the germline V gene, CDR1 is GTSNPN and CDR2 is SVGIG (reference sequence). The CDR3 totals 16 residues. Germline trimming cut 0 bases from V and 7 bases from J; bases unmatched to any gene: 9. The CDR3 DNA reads TGTGCCTGGAGTGTGGGACTAGCGGGGTCTATGTGGGAGCAGTACTTC. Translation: CAWSVGLAGSMWEQYF.

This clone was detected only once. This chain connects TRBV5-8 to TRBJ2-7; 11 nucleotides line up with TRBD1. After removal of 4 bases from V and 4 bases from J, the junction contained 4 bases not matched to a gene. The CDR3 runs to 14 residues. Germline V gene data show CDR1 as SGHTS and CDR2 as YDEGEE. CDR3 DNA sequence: TGTGCCAGCAGCCCCGGACAGGGGGCGTACGAGCAGTACTTC. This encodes CASSPGQGAYEQYF.

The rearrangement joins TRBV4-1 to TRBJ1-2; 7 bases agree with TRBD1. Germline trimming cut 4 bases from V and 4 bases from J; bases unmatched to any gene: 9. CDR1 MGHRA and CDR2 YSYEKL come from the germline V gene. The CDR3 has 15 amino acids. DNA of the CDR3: TGCGCCAGCAGCCTCCTTAGGGGACAGACCTATGGCTACACCTTC. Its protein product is CASSLLRGQTYGYTF.

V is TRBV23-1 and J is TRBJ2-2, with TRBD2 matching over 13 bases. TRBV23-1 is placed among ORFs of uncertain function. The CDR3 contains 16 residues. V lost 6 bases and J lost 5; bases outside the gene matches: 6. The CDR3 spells CASSRTSGSRTGELFF. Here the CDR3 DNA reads TGCGCCAGCAGCCGGACTAGCGGGAGTCGTACCGGGGAGCTGTTTTTT.

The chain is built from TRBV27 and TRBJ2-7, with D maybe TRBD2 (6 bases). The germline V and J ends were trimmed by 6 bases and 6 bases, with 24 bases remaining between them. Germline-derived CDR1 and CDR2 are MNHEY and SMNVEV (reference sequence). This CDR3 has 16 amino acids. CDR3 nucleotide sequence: TGTGCCAGCAGCTCAGCGGGTCCGTTTAGCAGAGGCGAGCAGTACTTC. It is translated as CASSSAGPFSRGEQYF.